The 30 T cell receptor beta chains given below trace back to one sample, sequenced in a study of control samples from healthy donors and cancer patients. Using immunoSEQ multiplex PCR, the repertoire was profiled, and TCRdb retains in-frame clones only, with some absent. The data hold fewer than 70,000 clones, with about nine tenths observed a single time. The specimen was PBMCs. The source is a man aged 55-75 years with head and neck cancer.

The genes are TRBV9 and TRBJ2-7; D might be TRBD2 (5 bases). The CDR3 is made up of 14 amino acids. The germline CDR1 and CDR2 sequences are SGDLS and YYNGEE. Trimming removed 2 bases at V and 2 bases at J, with 11 bases between. The CDR3 reads CASSVGLLAYEQYF. The CDR3 DNA is TGTGCCAGCAGCGTCGGACTTCTGGCCTACGAGCAGTACTTC.

V usage is TRBV5-1 and J usage is TRBJ1-2; the D gene is possibly TRBD1 (6 bases). Germline-derived CDR1 and CDR2 are SGHRS and YFSETQ. V gave up 1 base and J gave up 8 bases, with 15 bases separating them. The CDR3 is 14 amino acids. The CDR3 sequence: CASSLPTGNVGYTF. CDR3 DNA: TGCGCCAGCAGCTTGCCGACAGGAAACGTCGGCTACACCTTC.

The V call is TRBV10-1, the J call TRBJ1-6; no clear D. Germline V gene sequence: CDR1 WNHNN, CDR2 SYGVQD (reference sequence). The CDR3 extends over 12 amino acids. V was cut by 2 bases and J by 7 bases, with 3 bases left in between. CDR3 coding DNA: TGCGCCAGCAGTGAGCCGAATTCACCCCTCCACTTT. As protein: CASSEPNSPLHF.

The V and J genes are TRBV19 and TRBJ1-5, with D tentatively TRBD1 (6 bases). V was cut by 7 bases and J by 2 bases, with 12 bases left in between. The germline gives CDR1 LNHDA, CDR2 SQIVND (reference sequence). The CDR3 length is 14 residues. The CDR3 here is CASMVQGRNQPQHF. In DNA form, the CDR3 reads TGTGCCAGTATGGTGCAGGGGCGCAATCAGCCCCAGCATTTT.

The gene calls are TRBV6-1 and TRBJ1-2; D possibly corresponds to TRBD1 (6 bases). The germline V gene has CDR1 MNHNS and CDR2 SASEGT. The CDR3 contains 16 residues. V lost 0 bases and J lost 2, with 13 bases in between. The CDR3 coding sequence is TGTGCCAGCAGTGAAGCGCTGGGGGGGGCGAACTATGGCTACACCTTC. Protein product: CASSEALGGANYGYTF.

In DNA, the CDR3 is TGTGCCAGCAGCTTAGATCGGCTCGGGGAGGCCTATGGCTACACCTTC. Protein sequence: CASSLDRLGEAYGYTF. The gene calls are TRBV11-2 and TRBJ1-2; D is unclear. CDR1 is SGHAT, CDR2 FQNNGV, per germline. V dropped 0 bases and J dropped 4 bases, with 15 bases sitting between them. The CDR3 runs 16 residues.

The chain links TRBV4-1 to TRBJ2-2; maybe TRBD2 (5 bases). The length of the CDR3 is 16 residues. Germline V gene lookup returns CDR1 MGHRA and CDR2 YSYEKL. Between the trimmed V and J ends, which lost 1 base and 7 bases, there was a span of 16 bases. This CDR3 is CASSQVGQLVGGELFF. CDR3 coding DNA: TGCGCCAGCAGCCAAGTAGGGCAACTAGTTGGCGGGGAGCTGTTTTTT.

This clone was observed a handful of times. The rearrangement joins TRBV5-5 to TRBJ1-6, with 8 bases matching TRBD1. The ends lost 0 bases at V and 8 bases at J; junction bases unmatched: 4. Per germline, CDR1 SGHKS and CDR2 YYEKEE (reference sequence). There are 15 residues in the CDR3. CDR3 amino acids: CASSLEVRGHSPLHF. In DNA, the CDR3 is TGTGCCAGCAGCTTGGAGGTCAGGGGGCATTCACCCCTCCACTTT.

The chain links TRBV27 to TRBJ1-2, with D unclear. Trimming shortened V by 2 bases and J by 4 bases, and 11 bases separated the two germline ends. Germline V lookup: CDR1 MNHEY, CDR2 SMNVEV (reference sequence). This CDR3 is 14 amino acids long. This chain's CDR3 is CASSLIGPTYGYTF. CDR3 DNA sequence: TGTGCCAGCAGTTTAATAGGGCCTACCTATGGCTACACCTTC.

V and J are TRBV9 and TRBJ2-4; no firm D call. The V end lost 3 bases, the J end lost 0 bases, and 10 bases lay between the germline ends. This CDR3 is built from 15 residues. Germline values: CDR1 SGDLS, CDR2 YYNGEE. The CDR3 nucleotides read TGTGCCAGCAGCGGTGGTGAAGGAGCCAAAAACATTCAGTACTTC. Amino acid sequence: CASSGGEGAKNIQYF.

The sample holds one count of this clone. J is TRBJ2-2 and V is TRBV9, with TRBD2 matching over 9 bases. CDR3 length equals 17 residues. Per germline, CDR1 SGDLS and CDR2 YYNGEE. Trimming took 0 bases from V and 7 from J; bases not matched to a gene: 10. CDR3 sequence: CASSVAAGGVVGGELFF. CDR3 sequence (DNA): TGTGCCAGCAGCGTAGCGGCGGGAGGGGTCGTGGGCGGGGAGCTGTTTTTT.

The chain employs TRBV18 and TRBJ2-5; tentatively, D is TRBD1 (6 bases). The CDR3 contains 14 residues. Trimming stripped 2 bases from V and 2 bases from J, with 9 bases between. The germline CDR1 and CDR2 sequences are KGHSH and LQKENI. The CDR3 DNA reads as TGTGCCAGCTCACCAACAGGGTTACAAGAGACCCAGTACTTC. Translation gives CASSPTGLQETQYF.

This chain uses TRBV30 with TRBJ1-1; D may be TRBD1 (6 bases). CDR3 length: 11 residues. CDR1 and CDR2 from the germline V gene are GTSNPN and SVGIG (reference sequence). Written as DNA, the CDR3 is TGTGTAGGACAGAGGAACACTGAAGCTTTCTTT. It translates to CVGQRNTEAFF. Variable domain in full (rest from reference TRBV30 and TRBJ1-1): SQTIHQWPATLVQPVGSPLSLECTVEGTSNPNLYWYRQAAGRGLQLLFYSVGIGQISSEVPQNLSASRPQDRQFILSSKKLLLSDSGFYLCVGQRNTEAFFGQGTRLTVV.

The rearrangement joins TRBV5-1 to TRBJ2-1; 12 positions match TRBD2. The CDR3 runs 15 residues. Germline V gives CDR1 SGHRS, CDR2 YFSETQ. V was pared by 4 bases and J by 7 bases, with 6 bases of the junction left unmatched. The CDR3 nucleotides read TGCGCCAGCAGCCGACTAGCGGGAGAGGGGAATGAGCAGTTCTTC. This codes for CASSRLAGEGNEQFF.

The genes are TRBV7-2 and TRBJ2-3, with a tentative D call TRBD2 (6 bases). CDR3 length: 16 amino acids. V was cut by 1 base and J by 2 bases, with 13 bases left in between. Germline CDR1 reads SGHTA; CDR2 reads FQGNSA. The CDR3 loop reads CASSLGASANTDTQYF. For the CDR3, the DNA is TGTGCCAGCAGCTTAGGCGCTAGCGCTAACACAGATACGCAGTATTTT.

The chain links TRBV24-1 to TRBJ2-1; D gene uncertain. The CDR3 contains 17 residues. Germline V gene lookup returns CDR1 KGHDR and CDR2 SFDVKD. Trimming pared 5 bases from V and 0 bases from J, leaving 16 bases between. The CDR3 sequence: CATSGREAQISYNEQFF. CDR3 DNA: TGTGCCACCAGTGGGCGCGAGGCCCAGATCTCCTACAATGAGCAGTTCTTC.

The rearrangement links TRBV7-9 to TRBJ2-1, with D possibly called TRBD1 or TRBD2 (5 bases each). Trimming removed 0 bases at V and 0 bases at J, with 12 bases between. The germline gives CDR1 SEHNR, CDR2 FQNEAQ (reference sequence). This CDR3 comprises 17 residues. In DNA, the CDR3 is TGTGCCAGCAGCTTAGCTGTTGGGGGTAGCTCCTACAATGAGCAGTTCTTC. Translated: CASSLAVGGSSYNEQFF. The entire variable domain, with the rest obtained from reference TRBV7-9 and TRBJ2-1, is as follows: DTGVSQNPRHKITKRGQNVTFRCDPISEHNRLYWYRQTLGQGPEFLTYFQNEAQLEKSRLLSDRFSAERPKGSFSTLEIQRTEQGDSAMYLCASSLAVGGSSYNEQFFGPGTRLTVL.

The chain has TRBV7-2 and TRBJ1-6; no clear D gene. Trimming left V 2 bases short and J 10 bases short, with 12 bases between. The V gene's germline CDR1 is SGHTA and CDR2 FQGNSA. This CDR3 is 14 amino acids long. The CDR3 is CASSLRDFGSPLHF. The CDR3 DNA reads TGTGCCAGCAGCTTACGCGATTTCGGCTCACCCCTCCACTTT.

This chain connects TRBV7-2 to TRBJ2-5, with D possibly being TRBD2 (6 bases). Germline CDR1 reads SGHTA; CDR2 reads FQGNSA. With 5 bases removed from V and 7 bases from J, the gap between germline ends came to 17 bases. The CDR3 contains 14 residues. In DNA, the CDR3 is TGTGCCAGCAGCCCTGGCGGAGCGGGTGGGACCCAGTACTTC. This translates into CASSPGGAGGTQYF.

Only one count was recorded for this clone. V gene TRBV2 combines with J gene TRBJ1-1; D uncertain. V gave up 1 base and J gave up 10 bases, with 13 bases separating them. Per germline, CDR1 SNHLY and CDR2 FYNNEI. This CDR3 comprises 13 residues. Here the CDR3 reads CASSEGVGVIAFF. CDR3 nucleotides: TGTGCCAGCAGTGAAGGGGTTGGAGTTATAGCTTTCTTT.

This rearrangement joins TRBV21-1 to TRBJ2-1; the tabulated D call, TRBD2, remains unverified against the DNA. TRBV21-1 has pseudogene status. The CDR3 contains 16 residues. The CDR3 sequence is CASSKINRGHYNEQFF. In nucleotides, the CDR3 is TGTGCCAGCAGCAAAATTAATCGGGGTCACTACAATGAGCAGTTCTTC.

CDR3 coding DNA: TGTGCCAGCAGTCTCCTGACAGGGGATGGCTACACCTTC. It codes for CASSLLTGDGYTF. The rearrangement links TRBV12-3 or TRBV12-4 to TRBJ1-2; 8 bases line up with TRBD1. CDR3 size: 13 residues. The V and J ends lost 5 bases and 6 bases, in that order; junction bases with no gene match: 5.

The chain combines TRBV28 with TRBJ1-1, with D perhaps matching TRBD1 (5 bases). V lost 0 bases, J lost 5 bases, and 13 bases lay in between. CDR1 and CDR2 (germline): MDHEN, SYDVKM. The CDR3 runs to 15 residues. The CDR3 spells CASSLWSRGGTEAFF. The CDR3 DNA reads as TGTGCCAGCAGTTTATGGAGTCGGGGGGGAACTGAAGCTTTCTTT.

The chain has TRBV30 and TRBJ2-3; D could derive from TRBD1 or TRBD2 (6 bases each). This CDR3 has 19 residues. The germline V gene encodes CDR1 GTSNPN and CDR2 SVGIG (reference sequence). V lost 1 base to trimming and J lost 4 bases, with 27 bases between them. CDR3 sequence reads: CAWSGPEGGIQETADTQYF. Here the CDR3 DNA reads TGTGCCTGGAGTGGTCCCGAGGGGGGCATCCAAGAGACTGCAGATACGCAGTATTTT.

The chain has TRBV4-3 and TRBJ1-2; D may be TRBD1 (6 bases). Trimming stripped 0 bases from V and 1 base from J, with 18 bases between. The germline V gene encodes CDR1 LGHNA and CDR2 YSLEER. The CDR3 is 18 residues long. The DNA of the CDR3 is TGCGCCAGCAGCCAAGATCTTGGACAGTCCTCCCTTAACTATGGCTACACCTTC. It encodes CASSQDLGQSSLNYGYTF.

The count of this clone is one. V and J are TRBV19 and TRBJ2-3; 8 bases map to TRBD1. CDR3 size: 15 residues. Losses at the gene ends were 1 base for V and 1 base for J; bases not matched to a gene: 1. CDR1 is LNHDA and CDR2 is SQIVND in the germline V gene (reference sequence). In DNA, the CDR3 is TGTGCCAGTAGTATAGCGGGACAGGGCACAGATACGCAGTATTTT. It translates to CASSIAGQGTDTQYF.

This clone was found once. The chain joins TRBV5-4 to TRBJ1-2, with 8 bases identical to TRBD1. Germline-derived CDR1 and CDR2 are SGHNT and YYREEE (reference sequence). The CDR3 runs to 13 residues. V lost 4 bases to trimming and J lost 8 bases; unmatched junction nucleotides: 7. Written as DNA, the CDR3 is TGTGCCAGCAGCGCGGACAGGGAGGGCGGCTACACCTTC. Its translation is CASSADREGGYTF.

The chain uses TRBV19 and TRBJ1-4; possibly TRBD1 for D (6 bases). CDR3 length: 14 amino acids. From germline, CDR1 is LNHDA and CDR2 SQIVND (reference sequence). The V end lost 5 bases, the J end lost 8 bases, and 15 bases lay between the germline ends. The CDR3, as DNA: TGTGCCAGTAGTGTGCAGGGGCTGGTCGAAAAACTGTTTTTT. Translation gives CASSVQGLVEKLFF.

The V and J genes are TRBV19 and TRBJ1-6; perhaps TRBD1 as D (5 bases). The CDR3 spans 15 residues. The germline gives CDR1 LNHDA, CDR2 SQIVND (reference sequence). Trimming stripped 3 bases from V and 5 bases from J, with 11 bases between. The CDR3 DNA reads TGTGCCAGTAGTATGAACAGGAATAATAATTCACCCCTCCACTTT. It is translated as CASSMNRNNNSPLHF.

The V gene is TRBV11-3, the J gene TRBJ2-1; D is uncertain. This CDR3 has 14 amino acids. V was pared by 4 bases and J by 1 base, with 8 bases between. Germline V gives CDR1 SGHNT, CDR2 YENEEA. CDR3 sequence: CASSSQTSYNEQFF. The CDR3 region has the DNA TGTGCCAGCAGCTCTCAGACATCCTACAATGAGCAGTTCTTC.